This T cell receptor (beta chain) derives from a study of T cells in localized non-small cell lung cancer. General observations from the study: It remains possible that heterogeneity exists, since only one tumor region was sequenced. Detection in adjacent lung was observed for a median around 50 of the top 100 tumor clones. Maximal T cell clonality occurred in uninvolved adjacent lung, with tumor ranking below it.

This clone was seen a single time. Its antigen remains unknown. CDR3 length: 15 residues. The germline V and J ends were trimmed by 3 bases and 4 bases, with 13 bases remaining between them. Per the germline V gene, CDR1 is MNHEY and CDR2 is SMNVEV (reference sequence). Sequencing used immunoSEQ multiplex PCR; TCRdb keeps in-frame clones, though not all of them. Among approximately 70,000 clones listed, about four fifths were seen once. The chain links TRBV27 to TRBJ2-1; D is perhaps TRBD2 (6 bases). This receptor was identified in a man between 40 and 70 years old with stage II lung adenocarcinoma. The specimen was PBMCs, collected before any cancer treatment. CDR3 in DNA: TGTGCCAGCAGTTTTTCGATAGGGACTTACAATGAGCAGTTCTTC. This translates into CASSFSIGTYNEQFF.